The 11 T cell receptor beta chains presented below share a single source sample, sequenced in a study of regulatory T cells in long-lasting Graves disease. Time point in this sample: persistent/refractory GD, antithyroid drugs over 5 years with positive TRAb. The authors made the TCR library using RNA they extracted from PBMCs. Through Arm-PCR of CDR3 regions and iRepertoire HTBI primers, TCR beta libraries were built. TCRdb independently ran MiXCR on the multiplex PCR reads; one entry per CDR3 protein. The sample includes 700,000 or so distinct CDR3 sequences, 25% to 35% of them seen just once. The starting material was peripheral blood mononuclear cells (PBMCs), obtained when the disease was refractory, from a patient treated with antithyroid drugs. These receptor sequences come from a female donor with Graves disease.

This CDR3 reads CASGGTHSNQPQHF. CDR3 coding DNA: TGTGCCAGCGGGGGGACACATAGCAATCAGCCCCAGCATTTT. The chain joins TRBV25-1 to TRBJ1-5; D may be TRBD1 (6 bases). Trimming stripped 8 bases from V and 0 bases from J, with 11 bases between. The CDR3 runs to 14 residues. Germline V lookup: CDR1 MGHDK, CDR2 SYGVNS.

Written as DNA, the CDR3 is TGTGCCTGGAGCCCCCTCAAGAACACTGAAGCTTTCTTT. It is translated as CAWSPLKNTEAFF. The chain uses TRBV30 and TRBJ1-1, with D hard to call. V dropped 3 bases and J dropped 1 base, with 9 bases sitting between them. Germline V gene data show CDR1 as GTSNPN and CDR2 as SVGIG (reference sequence). CDR3 length equals 13 residues.

This clonotype was observed many times. This rearrangement joins TRBV12-3 or TRBV12-4 to TRBJ1-2; no clear D gene. This CDR3 is built from 14 residues. The ends were cut back, 6 bases at V and 6 bases at J, with 17 bases in the middle. The DNA for the CDR3 is TGTGCCAGCAGACAAGTCGGCCCTAGAGATGGCTACACCTTC. It is translated as CASRQVGPRDGYTF.

This clonotype was counted between two and nine times. A read error may account for a junction end that differs from germline. V usage is TRBV12-3 or TRBV12-4 and J usage is TRBJ1-5; unclear D gene. The CDR3 loop spans 14 amino acids. CDR3 sequence: CASSLGKSNQPQHF. The CDR3 nucleotides are TGTGCCAGCAGCTTAGGGAAAAGCAATCAGCCCCAGCATTTT.

The rearrangement links TRBV7-9 to TRBJ1-2; the D is unclear. The CDR3 contains 15 residues. Germline V gene lookup returns CDR1 SEHNR and CDR2 FQNEAQ (reference sequence). V dropped 0 bases and J dropped 6 bases, with 14 bases sitting between them. CDR3 nucleotides: TGTGCCAGCAGCTTAGCGAGGGCAGGCGGGGATGGCTACACCTTC. Its protein product is CASSLARAGGDGYTF. Full variable domain (remainder filled in from reference TRBV7-9 and TRBJ1-2): DTGVSQNPRHKITKRGQNVTFRCDPISEHNRLYWYRQTLGQGPEFLTYFQNEAQLEKSRLLSDRFSAERPKGSFSTLEIQRTEQGDSAMYLCASSLARAGGDGYTFGSGTRLTVV.

The chain links TRBV29-1 to TRBJ2-5; 10 bases are shared with TRBD2. After removal of 4 bases from V and 5 bases from J, the junction contained 7 bases not matched to a gene. Germline V gene data show CDR1 as SQVTM and CDR2 as ANQGSEA. This CDR3 has 14 amino acids. The CDR3 loop is CSVGQVAGGETQYF. Written as DNA, the CDR3 is TGCAGCGTTGGCCAAGTAGCGGGAGGTGAGACCCAGTACTTC.

This chain uses TRBV28 with TRBJ1-5; 7 nucleotides agree with TRBD1. V gave up 6 bases and J gave up 6 bases; unmatched junction bases: 8. The CDR3 contains 14 residues. CDR1 and CDR2 (germline): MDHEN, SYDVKM. The CDR3 is CASRAGTVSQPQHF. Here the CDR3 DNA reads TGTGCCAGCAGGGCCGGGACAGTAAGTCAGCCCCAGCATTTT.

This chain uses TRBV30 with TRBJ2-6; either TRBD1 or TRBD2 may supply D (5 bases each). The CDR3 is made up of 13 amino acids. CDR1 is GTSNPN and CDR2 is SVGIG in the germline V gene (reference sequence). V lost 3 bases and J 3 bases, leaving 6 bases between the germline ends. The CDR3 DNA reads as TGTGCCTGGAGGGGGGTTGGGGCCAACGTCCTGACTTTC. Translated, it gives CAWRGVGANVLTF.

The table lists this clonotype with a few counts. The rearrangement uses TRBV6-1 and TRBJ1-1; D remains unclear. The CDR3 contains 14 residues. Trimming shortened V by 0 bases and J by 6 bases, and 11 bases separated the two germline ends. Germline lookup yields CDR1 MNHNS and CDR2 SASEGT. The DNA of the CDR3 is TGTGCCAGCAGTGAAGCGCTTCTGACCTCTGAAGCTTTCTTT. This translates into CASSEALLTSEAFF.

CDR3 in amino acids: CASSRGPYYEQYF. The CDR3 nucleotides read TGTGCCAGCAGTCGAGGACCCTACTACGAGCAGTACTTC. This chain links TRBV3-1 with TRBJ2-7, with D unresolved. CDR3 length: 13 amino acids. CDR1 is LGHDT, CDR2 YNNKEL, per germline (reference sequence). Between the trimmed V and J ends, which lost 6 bases and 3 bases, there was a span of 12 bases.

The genes are TRBV12-3 or TRBV12-4 and TRBJ1-2; D not resolved. V was shortened by 8 bases and J by 6 bases, with 10 bases between the two germline ends. CDR3 length: 11 residues. In nucleotides, the CDR3 is TGTGCCAGCTCTTCAAGCAATGGCTACACCTTC. The encoded protein is CASSSSNGYTF.